This is a list of T cell receptor beta chains from one sample in a study of cytomegalovirus exposure and HLA in healthy donors. TCRdb keeps only in-frame clones here, not all; method: immunoSEQ multiplex PCR. This sample has 150,000 to 200,000 clones; over 70% occur once, and the top ten carry roughly 1.4%. Material for sequencing was PBMCs. The receptors were gathered from a woman in her twenties or thirties in good health and CMV-seropositive. The CDR3 runs from the conserved cysteine through the conserved F or W. The order of the fields is CDR3 length, D gene, clone size, V gene, J gene, CDR3 DNA, CDR3 protein. D genes are given only for firm matches. A row's size may be missing; if present it is once, few, many or a size class.

>15|TRBD1|.|TRBV28|TRBJ1-1
TGTGCCAGCAGTTCCCTCGACAGGGAAAGAGGTGAAGCTTTCTTT
CASSSLDRERGEAFF
>16|TRBD1|.|TRBV5-4|TRBJ2-7
TGTGCCAGCAGCTTGGGTCTACAGGGGGTAAGGGACGAGCAGTACTTC
CASSLGLQGVRDEQYF
>15|TRBD1|.|TRBV7-2|TRBJ2-7
TGTGCCAGCAGCTTAGAGGGACAGGCCTCCTACGAGCAGTACTTC
CASSLEGQASYEQYF
>14|.|.|TRBV5-4|TRBJ2-7
TGTGCCAGCAGCTTGTCTGGGACTCTAAACGAGCAGTACTTC
CASSLSGTLNEQYF
>16|.|.|TRBV6-6|TRBJ1-6
TGTGCCAGCAGGTGGAGCGGGCGGGCTATAGGTTCACCCCTCCACTTT
CASRWSGRAIGSPLHF
>14|TRBD1|.|TRBV7-2|TRBJ1-4
TGTGCCAGCAGCTCCGAGGACAGGAATGAAAAACTGTTTTTT
CASSSEDRNEKLFF
>17|.|.|TRBV30|TRBJ2-5
TGTGCCTGGAGTGCCTCTCCCATCTCCGGGATTCAAGAGACCCAGTACTTC
CAWSASPISGIQETQYF
>14|.|.|TRBV11-3|TRBJ2-7
TGTGCCAGCAGCCCCTCCAAAGCGCCCTACGAGCAGTACTTC
CASSPSKAPYEQYF
>18|TRBD2|.|TRBV9|TRBJ2-2
TGTGCCAGCAGCGTAGAGGGACTAGCGGGAGGGTCCACCGGGGAGCTGTTTTTT
CASSVEGLAGGSTGELFF
>17|.|.|TRBV7-9|TRBJ2-1
TGTGCCAGCAGCTTAAAGCTAGGTTCGACCGCGTACAATGAGCAGTTCTTC
CASSLKLGSTAYNEQFF
>14|.|few|TRBV28|TRBJ2-5
TGTGCCAGCAGCTCCCCCGGGTACCAAGAGACCCAGTACTTC
CASSSPGYQETQYF
>15|TRBD2|.|TRBV10-3|TRBJ2-5
TGTGCCATCAGTTCCTTGGGGGCGGGAGGAGAGACCCAGTACTTC
CAISSLGAGGETQYF
>17|TRBD2|.|TRBV7-7|TRBJ2-2
TGTGCCAGCAGCTTCGGAGTAGCGGGAGTGTTGGGTGGGGAGCTGTTTTTT
CASSFGVAGVLGGELFF
>13|.|.|TRBV7-6|TRBJ2-5
TGTGCCAGCAGCTTACTAGATTCAGAGACCCAGTACTTC
CASSLLDSETQYF
>12|.|once|TRBV11-2|TRBJ2-2
TGTGCCAGCAGCTTAAATCTGTGGGAGCTGTTTTTT
CASSLNLWELFF
>19|.|.|TRBV2|TRBJ2-6
TGTGCCAGCACTCGATGGGCCGGGTTCTCGGGGAGTGGGGCCAACGTCCTGACTTTC
CASTRWAGFSGSGANVLTF
>16|.|.|TRBV9|TRBJ2-5
TGTGCCAGCAGCGCTAGTTGGGGGGGCGCGCAGGAGACCCAGTACTTC
CASSASWGGAQETQYF
>14|TRBD2|.|TRBV19|TRBJ2-7
TGTGCCACCTCCAGCGGGAGGGGGGCCTACGAGCAGTACTTC
CATSSGRGAYEQYF
>15|TRBD1|.|TRBV11-3|TRBJ1-2
TGTGCCAGCAGCTTAGGGACAGGGGATTTCTATGGCTACACCTTC
CASSLGTGDFYGYTF
>13|TRBD2|.|TRBV19|TRBJ2-1
TGTGCCAGTACAGGGACTAACTACAATGAGCAGTTCTTC
CASTGTNYNEQFF
>13|.|.|TRBV5-1|TRBJ2-7
TGCGCCAGCACTACAGGGATCTCCTACGAGCAGTACTTC
CASTTGISYEQYF
>14|.|.|TRBV5-4|TRBJ1-1
TGTGCCAGCAGCTTGGGGCGGCAGACCACTGAAGCTTTCTTT
CASSLGRQTTEAFF
>15|TRBD1|.|TRBV19|TRBJ1-1
TGTGCCAGTACCGCGGCAGGGGGGATGAACACTGAAGCTTTCTTT
CASTAAGGMNTEAFF
>13|.|.|TRBV6-6|TRBJ2-5
TGTGCCAGCAGTCACAGGGTCCAAGAGACCCAGTACTTC
CASSHRVQETQYF
>12|.|few|TRBV6-5|TRBJ1-1
TGTGCCAGCAGCTATGGACAGTCCGAAGCTTTCTTT
CASSYGQSEAFF
>15|.|.|TRBV6-1|TRBJ2-2
TGTGCCAGCAGTCGACAGTTCCTGGACACCGGGGAGCTGTTTTTT
CASSRQFLDTGELFF
>18|TRBD2|.|TRBV7-6|TRBJ2-1
TGTGCCAGCAGCGCAGGACTAGCGGGAATGACGATATACAATGAGCAGTTCTTC
CASSAGLAGMTIYNEQFF
>11|TRBD1|.|TRBV6-5|TRBJ2-3
TGTGCCAGCACCCGACAGGGCGCGCAGTATTTT
CASTRQGAQYF
>14|.|.|TRBV29-1|TRBJ2-1
TGCAGCGTTGTCCGGCAGGTCTCCTACAATGAGCAGTTCTTC
CSVVRQVSYNEQFF
>14|.|.|TRBV11-2|TRBJ2-7
TGTGCCACCACGGGGGGCGGGGGCCTCTACGAGCAGTACTTC
CATTGGGGLYEQYF
>14|.|.|TRBV6-6|TRBJ2-5
TGTGCCAGCAGTTACGCGGCAGGGGAAGAGACCCAGTACTTC
CASSYAAGEETQYF
>14|TRBD1|.|TRBV30|TRBJ1-1
TGTGCCTGGAGAGTGTCGGGACAGGGTAATGAAGCTTTCTTT
CAWRVSGQGNEAFF
>14|TRBD1|.|TRBV2|TRBJ1-5
TGTGCCAGCAGCCTGGACAGGGATGACCAGCCCCAGCATTTT
CASSLDRDDQPQHF
>15|TRBD1|.|TRBV6-5|TRBJ1-1
TGTGCCAGCAGTTCCGGGACAGGATATTTCACTGAAGCTTTCTTT
CASSSGTGYFTEAFF
>13|TRBD2|once|TRBV6-5|TRBJ2-4
TGTGCCAGCAGCCGTTCGGGGGGAAACATTCAGTACTTC
CASSRSGGNIQYF
>16|TRBD2|.|TRBV9|TRBJ2-5
TGTGCCAGCAGCGTGGGTGTGGGCGGGAGGCAAGAGACCCAGTACTTC
CASSVGVGGRQETQYF
>15|TRBD1|.|TRBV11-3|TRBJ1-3
TGTGCCAGCAGCAAGGACAGGGGGCTCGGAAACACCATATATTTT
CASSKDRGLGNTIYF
>13|.|.|TRBV6-4|TRBJ2-3
TGTGCCAGCAGTGACTCTAGGTCCGGGGCGCAGTATTTT
CASSDSRSGAQYF
>13|TRBD1|once|TRBV5-6|TRBJ2-4
TGTGCCAGCAGCGTGACAGGGCGGGACATTCAGTACTTC
CASSVTGRDIQYF
>15|.|.|TRBV7-9|TRBJ2-5
TGTGCCAGCAGCTTAGAGGCGGGCCGCCAAGAGACCCAGTACTTC
CASSLEAGRQETQYF
>13|.|.|TRBV7-2|TRBJ2-4
TGTGCCAGCAGCTTAGCAGGGGAAAACATTCAGTACTTC
CASSLAGENIQYF
>17|TRBD1|.|TRBV7-2|TRBJ2-7
TGTGCCAGCAGCTTAAGTTCGGTCGGGACAGGGACCTACGAGCAGTACTTC
CASSLSSVGTGTYEQYF